Each of the 8 T cell receptor beta chains below was sequenced from the same sample in a study of T cells in Graves' hyperthyroidism and ophthalmopathy. The source material, RNA transcripts, was used to amplify TCR beta CDR3 regions. Carried out on the TCR CDR3, a first-round RT-PCR used the HTBI primer set. TCRdb recomputed calls from the multiplex PCR reads with MiXCR, one row per CDR3 protein. Of just over 550,000 distinct CDR3 sequences in the sample, 35% to 55% were seen once. Sequencing was carried out using peripheral blood or thyroid tissue (not recorded which). The receptors originated from a woman aged 18-29 years with Graves' hyperthyroidism.

The chain recombines TRBV15 with TRBJ2-7; 9 bases agree with TRBD2. The CDR3 consists of 14 residues. Germline V gene data show CDR1 as LNHNV and CDR2 as YYDKDF (reference sequence). Germline trimming cut 4 bases from V and 2 bases from J; bases unmatched to any gene: 3. The chain's CDR3 is CATSTAGGTYEQYF. The CDR3 DNA reads as TGTGCCACCAGCACTGCGGGAGGGACCTACGAGCAGTACTTC.

This sequence joins TRBV4-3 and TRBJ2-5; no definite D call. The CDR3 loop spans 14 amino acids. Germline CDR1 reads LGHNA; CDR2 reads YSLEER. The germline V and J ends were trimmed by 4 bases and 1 base, with 10 bases remaining between them. DNA of the CDR3: TGCGCCAGCAGCCGACTTAGCAGCCAAGAGACCCAGTACTTC. Its translation: CASSRLSSQETQYF.

This clonotype came up many times. This chain joins TRBV9 and TRBJ1-6; weak D call: TRBD1 (6 bases). This CDR3 has 16 amino acids. Germline V CDR1 and CDR2: SGDLS, YYNGEE. The germline V and J ends were trimmed by 0 bases and 14 bases, with 21 bases remaining between them. This CDR3 is CASSVVPTPTGRSLHF. DNA for the CDR3: TGTGCCAGCAGCGTAGTCCCAACTCCAACAGGGAGGTCCCTCCACTTT.

This sequence joins TRBV14 and TRBJ2-2; D gene ambiguous. V was trimmed by 1 base and J by 4 bases, leaving 4 bases between them. The germline gives CDR1 SGHDN, CDR2 FVKESK. The CDR3 runs 13 residues. The CDR3 loop is CASSQVPTGELFF. In DNA form, the CDR3 reads TGTGCCAGCAGCCAAGTACCCACCGGGGAGCTGTTTTTT.

The rearrangement uses TRBV9 and TRBJ2-7; TRBD2 matches 8 bases. This CDR3 spans 15 amino acids. The junction had 11 bases not matched to a gene; V was cut back by 3 bases and J by 6 bases. The germline gives CDR1 SGDLS, CDR2 YYNGEE. The CDR3 here is CASSAAGTRMSEQYF. In nucleotides, the CDR3 is TGTGCCAGCAGCGCCGCCGGGACTAGGATGTCCGAGCAGTACTTC.

A remark on this clonotype: A much larger clonotype is one base distant, so this may be a read error. The J gene is TRBJ2-2, the V gene TRBV29-1; D might be TRBD2 (5 bases). The V gene's germline CDR1 is SQVTM and CDR2 ANQGSEA. CDR3 length equals 10 residues. In DNA, the CDR3 is TGCAGCGTTAGGTCCGGGGAGCCGTTTTTT. This encodes CSVRSGEPFF.

The genes are TRBV12-3 or TRBV12-4 and TRBJ2-5; 10 bases agree with TRBD2. The V segment lost 6 bases and the J segment 5 bases; nucleotides outside the gene matches: 6. This CDR3 is built from 14 residues. The CDR3, as DNA: TGTGCCAGCAGGCTAGCGGGAGACTTGGAGACCCAGTACTTC. Translating it yields CASRLAGDLETQYF.

This clonotype was counted at least ten times. The chain recombines TRBV12-3 or TRBV12-4 with TRBJ1-2; D gene uncertain. The germline V and J ends were trimmed by 6 bases and 8 bases, with 7 bases remaining between them. This CDR3 contains 10 residues. This CDR3 is CASRGLGYTF. In DNA form, the CDR3 reads TGTGCCAGCAGAGGGCTAGGCTACACCTTC.